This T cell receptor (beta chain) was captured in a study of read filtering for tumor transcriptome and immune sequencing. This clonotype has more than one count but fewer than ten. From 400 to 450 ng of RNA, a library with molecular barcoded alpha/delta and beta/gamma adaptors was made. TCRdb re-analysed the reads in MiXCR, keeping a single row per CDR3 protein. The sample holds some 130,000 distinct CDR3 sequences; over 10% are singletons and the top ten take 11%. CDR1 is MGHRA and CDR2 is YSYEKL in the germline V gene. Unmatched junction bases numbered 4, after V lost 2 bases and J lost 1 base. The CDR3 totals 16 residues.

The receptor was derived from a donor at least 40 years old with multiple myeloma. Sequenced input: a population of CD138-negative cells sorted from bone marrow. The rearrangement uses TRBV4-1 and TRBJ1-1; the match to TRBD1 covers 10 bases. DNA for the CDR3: TGCGCCAGCAGCCAACCGGGACAGGGGAGGAACACTGAAGCTTTCTTT. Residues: CASSQPGQGRNTEAFF.